The clone carrying this T cell receptor (beta chain) was detected a few times. What it recognizes is unknown. Time point: new active TB diagnosis, blood taken before or within 7 days of starting treatment. HIV-seronegative South African adults aged 18 years or older had newly diagnosed active tuberculosis. The repertoire was sequenced with immunoSEQ multiplex PCR; TCRdb's copy has only in-frame clones and lacks some. The table has approximately 22,000 clones, about 85% seen once. Trimming removed 4 bases at V and 4 bases at J, with 15 bases between. The CDR3 is made up of 14 amino acids. Germline V gene lookup returns CDR1 SGHKS and CDR2 YYEKEE (reference sequence). This sample stems from a study of T cells in tuberculosis. Across the whole study: IGRA-negative adolescents, IGRA-positive adolescents with latent tuberculosis and adults with active tuberculosis formed this South African cohort. General observations from the study: Smaller distances to GMM-specific TCRs suggested their expansion in active tuberculosis. Active tuberculosis patients had shorter CDR3-alpha; the beta difference was nonsignificant.

This receptor was identified in an adult with tuberculosis. The specimen was PBMCs, collected at tuberculosis diagnosis. The rearrangement links TRBV5-5 to TRBJ2-7, with D perhaps TRBD2 (5 bases). CDR3 sequence reads: CASSLAGERYEQYF. CDR3 coding DNA: TGTGCCAGCAGCCTCGCCGGGGAACGGTACGAGCAGTACTTC.